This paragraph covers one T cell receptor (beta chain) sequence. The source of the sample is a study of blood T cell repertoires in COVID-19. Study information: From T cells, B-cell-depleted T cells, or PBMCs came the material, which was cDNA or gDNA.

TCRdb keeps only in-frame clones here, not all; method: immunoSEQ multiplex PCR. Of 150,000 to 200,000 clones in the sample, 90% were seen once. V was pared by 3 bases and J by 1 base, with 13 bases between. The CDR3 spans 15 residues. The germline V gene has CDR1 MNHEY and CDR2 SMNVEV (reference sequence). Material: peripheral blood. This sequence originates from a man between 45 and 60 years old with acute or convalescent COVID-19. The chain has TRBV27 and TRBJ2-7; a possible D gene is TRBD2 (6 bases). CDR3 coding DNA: TGTGCCAGCAGTTTCCGCGGGGAAGGGTCCTACGAGCAGTACTTC. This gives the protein CASSFRGEGSYEQYF.